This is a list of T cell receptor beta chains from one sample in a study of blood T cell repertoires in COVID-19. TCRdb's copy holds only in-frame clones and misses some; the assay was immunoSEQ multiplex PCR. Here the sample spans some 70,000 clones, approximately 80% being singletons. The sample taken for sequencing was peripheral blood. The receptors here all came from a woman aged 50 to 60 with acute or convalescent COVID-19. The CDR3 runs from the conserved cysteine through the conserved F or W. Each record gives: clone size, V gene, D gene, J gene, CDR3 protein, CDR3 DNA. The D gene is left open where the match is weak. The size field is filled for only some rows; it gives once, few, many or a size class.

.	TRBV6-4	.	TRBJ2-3	CASSDGGSTDTQYF	TGTGCCAGCAGTGACGGGGGCAGCACAGATACGCAGTATTTT
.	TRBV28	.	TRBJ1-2	CASSPGGPNYGYTF	TGTGCCAGCAGTCCGGGGGGGCCTAACTATGGCTACACCTTC
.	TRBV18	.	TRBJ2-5	CASSPPGAGVTETQYF	TGTGCCAGCTCACCACCGGGGGCGGGAGTAACGGAGACCCAGTACTTC
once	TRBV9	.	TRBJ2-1	CASSVGQGNNEQFF	TGTGCCAGCAGCGTTGGTCAGGGCAACAATGAGCAGTTCTTC
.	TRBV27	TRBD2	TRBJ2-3	CASRRGTSGISDTQYF	TGTGCCAGCAGGCGGGGGACTAGCGGGATTTCAGATACGCAGTATTTT
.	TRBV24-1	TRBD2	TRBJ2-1	CATSDSSGDYNEQFF	TGTGCCACCAGTGACTCGAGCGGGGATTACAATGAGCAGTTCTTC
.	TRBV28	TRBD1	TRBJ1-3	CASSLAGQGTGNTIYF	TGTGCCAGCAGTTTAGCGGGACAGGGTACTGGAAACACCATATATTTT
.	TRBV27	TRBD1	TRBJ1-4	CASSPDRGGEKLFF	TGTGCCAGCAGTCCGGACAGGGGTGGGGAAAAACTGTTTTTT
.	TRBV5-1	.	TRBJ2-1	CASSQVTEQFF	TGCGCCAGCAGCCAGGTCACTGAGCAGTTCTTC
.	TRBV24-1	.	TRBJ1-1	CATSDSEVTTEAFF	TGTGCCACCAGTGACTCAGAGGTAACCACTGAAGCTTTCTTT
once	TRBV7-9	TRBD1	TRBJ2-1	CASSPDRGRAYNEQFF	TGTGCCAGCAGCCCCGACAGGGGACGGGCGTACAATGAGCAGTTCTTC